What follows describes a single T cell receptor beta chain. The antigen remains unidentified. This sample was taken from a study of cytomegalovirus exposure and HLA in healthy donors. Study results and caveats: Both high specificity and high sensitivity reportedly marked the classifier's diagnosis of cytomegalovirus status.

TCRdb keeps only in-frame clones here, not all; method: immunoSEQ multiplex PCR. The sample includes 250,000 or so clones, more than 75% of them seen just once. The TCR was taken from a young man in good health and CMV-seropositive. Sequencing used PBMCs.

CDR3 in amino acids: CASSLTAGHAYGVEKLFF. DNA of the CDR3: TGCGCCAGCAGCCTTACCGCGGGACACGCATACGGGGTTGAAAAACTGTTTTTT. The chain joins TRBV4-3 to TRBJ1-4; D is perhaps TRBD1 (6 bases). V lost 4 bases, J lost 7 bases, and 25 bases lay in between. CDR3 length: 18 amino acids. Per the germline V gene, CDR1 is LGHNA and CDR2 is YSLEER.